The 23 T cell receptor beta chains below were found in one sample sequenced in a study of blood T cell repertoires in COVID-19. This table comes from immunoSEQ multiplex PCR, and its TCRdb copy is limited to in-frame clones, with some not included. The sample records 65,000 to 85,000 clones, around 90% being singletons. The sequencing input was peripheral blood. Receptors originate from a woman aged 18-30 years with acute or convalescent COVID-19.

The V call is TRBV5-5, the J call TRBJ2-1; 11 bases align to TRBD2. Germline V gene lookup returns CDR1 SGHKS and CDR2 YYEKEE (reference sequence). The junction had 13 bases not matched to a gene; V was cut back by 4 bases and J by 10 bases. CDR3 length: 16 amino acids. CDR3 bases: TGTGCCAGCAGCGGGTCTACTAGCGGGAGATCTGGCGAGCAGTTCTTC. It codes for CASSGSTSGRSGEQFF.

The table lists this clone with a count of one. CDR3 sequence (DNA): TGTGCCAGCAGTTTAACTACCGGACACCAGTACTTC. Its translation: CASSLTTGHQYF. This rearrangement joins TRBV28 to TRBJ2-5; tentatively, D is TRBD1 (5 bases). Germline-derived CDR1 and CDR2 are MDHEN and SYDVKM. V was shortened by 2 bases and J by 10 bases, with 11 bases between the two germline ends. The CDR3 consists of 12 residues.

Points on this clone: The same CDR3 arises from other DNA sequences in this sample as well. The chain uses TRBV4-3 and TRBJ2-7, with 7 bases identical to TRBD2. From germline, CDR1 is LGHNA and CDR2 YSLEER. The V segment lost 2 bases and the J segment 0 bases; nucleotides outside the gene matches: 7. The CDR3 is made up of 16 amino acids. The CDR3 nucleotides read TGCGCCAGCAGCCAAAATCTAGCGGCTAGCTCCTACGAGCAGTACTTC. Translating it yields CASSQNLAASSYEQYF.

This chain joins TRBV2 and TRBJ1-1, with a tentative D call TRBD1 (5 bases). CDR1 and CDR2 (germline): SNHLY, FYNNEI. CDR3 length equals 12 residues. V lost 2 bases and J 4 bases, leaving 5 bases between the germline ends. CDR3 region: CASSEQGTEAFF. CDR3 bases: TGTGCCAGCAGTGAACAGGGCACTGAAGCTTTCTTT.

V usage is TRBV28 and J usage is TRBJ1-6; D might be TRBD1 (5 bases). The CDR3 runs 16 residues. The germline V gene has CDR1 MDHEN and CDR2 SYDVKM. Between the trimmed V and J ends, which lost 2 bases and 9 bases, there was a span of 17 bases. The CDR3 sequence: CASSLISGDRPSPLHF. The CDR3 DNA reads TGTGCCAGCAGTTTAATTTCGGGGGACCGACCTTCACCCCTCCACTTT.

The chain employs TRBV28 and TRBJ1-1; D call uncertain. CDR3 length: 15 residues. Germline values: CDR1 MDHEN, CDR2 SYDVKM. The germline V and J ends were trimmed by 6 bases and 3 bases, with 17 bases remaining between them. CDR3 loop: CASRKWLRVDTEAFF. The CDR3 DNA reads TGTGCCAGCAGGAAATGGTTGCGTGTGGACACTGAAGCTTTCTTT.

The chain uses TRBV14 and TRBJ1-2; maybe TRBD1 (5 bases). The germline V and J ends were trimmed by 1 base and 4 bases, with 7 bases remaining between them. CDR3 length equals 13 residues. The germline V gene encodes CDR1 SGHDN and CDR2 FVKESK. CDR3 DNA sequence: TGTGCCAGCAGCCAAGGGGGCGGCTATGGCTACACCTTC. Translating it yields CASSQGGGYGYTF.

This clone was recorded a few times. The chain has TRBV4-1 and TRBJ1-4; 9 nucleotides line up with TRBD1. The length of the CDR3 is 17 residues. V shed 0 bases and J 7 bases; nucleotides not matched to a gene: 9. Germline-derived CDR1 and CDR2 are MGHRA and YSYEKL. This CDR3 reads CASSQDLRTGAGEKLFF. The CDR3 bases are TGCGCCAGCAGCCAAGATCTTAGGACAGGGGCAGGTGAAAAACTGTTTTTT.

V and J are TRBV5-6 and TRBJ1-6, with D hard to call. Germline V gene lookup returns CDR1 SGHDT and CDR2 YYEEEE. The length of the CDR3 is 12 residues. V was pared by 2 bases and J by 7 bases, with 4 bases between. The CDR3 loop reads CASSLINSPLHF. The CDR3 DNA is TGTGCCAGCAGCTTAATAAATTCACCCCTCCACTTT.

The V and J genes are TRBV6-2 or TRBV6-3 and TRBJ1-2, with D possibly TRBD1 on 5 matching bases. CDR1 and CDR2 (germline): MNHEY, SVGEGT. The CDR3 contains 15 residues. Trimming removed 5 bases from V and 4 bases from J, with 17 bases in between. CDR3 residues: CASSGASRVSYGYTF. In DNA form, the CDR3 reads TGTGCCAGCAGTGGAGCTTCCAGGGTGAGCTATGGCTACACCTTC.

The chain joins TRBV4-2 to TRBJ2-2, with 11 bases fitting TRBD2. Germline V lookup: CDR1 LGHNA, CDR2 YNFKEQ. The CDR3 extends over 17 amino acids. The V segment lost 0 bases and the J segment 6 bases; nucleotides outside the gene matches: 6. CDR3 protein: CASSQDSSGGTSGELFF. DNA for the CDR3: TGTGCCAGCAGCCAAGATTCTAGCGGGGGGACGTCCGGGGAGCTGTTTTTT.

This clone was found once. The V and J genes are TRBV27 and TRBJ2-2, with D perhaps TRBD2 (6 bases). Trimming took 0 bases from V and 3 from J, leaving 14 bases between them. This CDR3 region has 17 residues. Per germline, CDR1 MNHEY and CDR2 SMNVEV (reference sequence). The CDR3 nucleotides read TGTGCCAGCAGTTTATCGATGAGTAGCGGAGACACCGGGGAGCTGTTTTTT. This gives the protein CASSLSMSSGDTGELFF.

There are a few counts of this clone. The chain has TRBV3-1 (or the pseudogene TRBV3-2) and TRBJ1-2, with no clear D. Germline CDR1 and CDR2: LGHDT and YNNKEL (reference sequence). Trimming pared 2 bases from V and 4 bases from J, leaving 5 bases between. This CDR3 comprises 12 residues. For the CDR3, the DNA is TGTGCCAGCAGCCAATTCAGCTATGGCTACACCTTC. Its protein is CASSQFSYGYTF.

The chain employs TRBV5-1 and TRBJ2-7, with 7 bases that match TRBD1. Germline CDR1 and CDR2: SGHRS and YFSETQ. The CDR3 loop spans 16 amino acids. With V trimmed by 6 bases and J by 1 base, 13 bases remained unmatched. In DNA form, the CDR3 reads TGCGCCAGCAAACTTGAAAGGGGGCTAGGTTCCTACGAGCAGTACTTC. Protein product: CASKLERGLGSYEQYF.

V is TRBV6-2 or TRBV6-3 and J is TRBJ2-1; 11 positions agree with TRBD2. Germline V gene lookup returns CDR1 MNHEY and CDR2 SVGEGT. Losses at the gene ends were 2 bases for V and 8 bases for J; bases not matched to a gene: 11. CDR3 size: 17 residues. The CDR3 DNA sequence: TGTGCCAGCAGTTACGAAGTAGCGGGAGGGAGGGGCGATGAGCAGTTCTTC. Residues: CASSYEVAGGRGDEQFF.

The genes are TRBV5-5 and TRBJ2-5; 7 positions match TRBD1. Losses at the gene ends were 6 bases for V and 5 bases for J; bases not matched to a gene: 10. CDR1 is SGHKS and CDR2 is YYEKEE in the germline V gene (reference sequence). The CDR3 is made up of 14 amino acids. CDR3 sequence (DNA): TGTGCCAGCATCCCTACAGGGGTTTGGGAGACCCAGTACTTC. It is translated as CASIPTGVWETQYF. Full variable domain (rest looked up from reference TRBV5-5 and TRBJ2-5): DAGVTQSPTHLIKTRGQQVTLRCSPISGHKSVSWYQQVLGQGPQFIFQYYEKEERGRGNFPDRFSARQFPNYSSELNVNALLLGDSALYLCASIPTGVWETQYFGPGTRLLVL.

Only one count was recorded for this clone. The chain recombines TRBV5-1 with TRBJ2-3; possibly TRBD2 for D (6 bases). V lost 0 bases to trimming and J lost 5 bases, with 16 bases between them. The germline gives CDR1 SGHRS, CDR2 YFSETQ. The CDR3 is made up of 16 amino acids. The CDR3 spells CASSLGGAATRDTQYF. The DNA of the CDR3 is TGCGCCAGCAGCTTGGGCGGGGCCGCTACCAGAGATACGCAGTATTTT.

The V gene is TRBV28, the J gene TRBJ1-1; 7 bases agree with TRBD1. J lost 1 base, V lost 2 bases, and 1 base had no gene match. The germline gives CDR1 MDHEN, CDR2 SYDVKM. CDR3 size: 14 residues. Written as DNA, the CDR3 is TGTGCCAGCAGTTTAACAGGGGAGAACACTGAAGCTTTCTTT. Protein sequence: CASSLTGENTEAFF.

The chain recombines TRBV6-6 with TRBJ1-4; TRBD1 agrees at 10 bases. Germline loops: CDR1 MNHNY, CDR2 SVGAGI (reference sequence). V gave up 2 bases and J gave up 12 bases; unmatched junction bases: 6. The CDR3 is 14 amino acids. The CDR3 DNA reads TGTGCCAGCAGTTACGACAGGGGGCTTGAGCAACTGTTTTTT. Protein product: CASSYDRGLEQLFF.

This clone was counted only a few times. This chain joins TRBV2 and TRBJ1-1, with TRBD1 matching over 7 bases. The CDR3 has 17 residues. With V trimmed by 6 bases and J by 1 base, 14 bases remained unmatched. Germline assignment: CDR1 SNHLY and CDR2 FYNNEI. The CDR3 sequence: CASRYPRQGNENTEAFF. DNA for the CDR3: TGTGCCAGCAGATACCCGAGACAGGGAAACGAGAACACTGAAGCTTTCTTT.

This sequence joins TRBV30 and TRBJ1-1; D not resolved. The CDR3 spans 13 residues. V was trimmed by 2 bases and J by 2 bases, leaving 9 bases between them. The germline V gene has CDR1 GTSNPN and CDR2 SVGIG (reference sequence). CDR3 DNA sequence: TGTGCCTGGAGTTCTGGAGTCAACACTGAAGCTTTCTTT. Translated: CAWSSGVNTEAFF.

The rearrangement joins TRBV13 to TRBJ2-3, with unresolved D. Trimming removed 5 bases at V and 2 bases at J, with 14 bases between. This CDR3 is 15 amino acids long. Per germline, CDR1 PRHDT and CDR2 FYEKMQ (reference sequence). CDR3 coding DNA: TGTGCCAGCAGCCCGGGTGGCTATCACACAGATACGCAGTATTTT. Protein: CASSPGGYHTDTQYF.

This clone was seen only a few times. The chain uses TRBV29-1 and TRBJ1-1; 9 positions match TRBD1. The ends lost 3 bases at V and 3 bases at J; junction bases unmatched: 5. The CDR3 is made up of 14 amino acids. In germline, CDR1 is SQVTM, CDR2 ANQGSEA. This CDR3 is CSVDHGQGYTEAFF. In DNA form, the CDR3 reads TGCAGCGTTGACCACGGACAGGGGTACACTGAAGCTTTCTTT.